This TCR beta chain was obtained from a study of PD-1 blockade in mismatch repair-deficient tumors. Generated by immunoSEQ multiplex PCR, the TCRdb table keeps only in-frame clones and is missing some. Among 100,000 to 150,000 clones, about 88% were seen once, and the ten largest hold approximately 13%. The clonotype was recovered from an adult with mismatch repair-deficient cancer. The material sequenced was peripheral blood, taken 44 weeks after starting pembrolizumab.

The CDR3: CASSPRVRTGNNEQFF. Written as DNA, the CDR3 is TGTGCCAGTAGTCCGCGTGTGAGGACGGGGAACAATGAGCAGTTCTTC. This chain connects TRBV19 to TRBJ2-1; TRBD2 might be the D (5 bases). The V gene lost 5 bases and the J gene lost 5 bases, with 19 bases spanning the gap. The CDR3 contains 16 residues. Germline lookup yields CDR1 LNHDA and CDR2 SQIVND (reference sequence).